This T cell receptor beta chain is drawn from a study of TIL therapy for anti-PD-1-resistant metastatic lung cancer. Time point indicated: pre-treatment sample, taken before nivolumab and TIL therapy. V gave up 0 bases and J gave up 11 bases; unmatched junction bases: 18. The length of the CDR3 is 17 residues. Germline V gene sequence: CDR1 SEHNR, CDR2 FQNEAQ (reference sequence). This was the immunoSEQ v3 assay. Sequenced by immunoSEQ multiplex PCR; TCRdb stores in-frame clones only, minus some. The profile shows some 57,000 clones, around 87% of them singletons. This chain joins TRBV7-9 and TRBJ1-1; 7 nucleotides agree with TRBD1. Here the sequenced sample was blood, taken at baseline. This receptor was taken from a person aged 25-80 years with non-small cell lung cancer. CDR3 nucleotide sequence: TGTGCCAGCAGCTTAGCTCAGGGGGGCGCGGGATGGCTTGGCGCTTTCTTT. It encodes CASSLAQGGAGWLGAFF.